Detailed here is one TCR beta chain. Its specificity is not known. This sample was included in a study of blood T cells in healthy people across ages. Whole-study findings and limits: Long-lived and aged donors differed, with more naive CD4+ cells and higher diversity in the long-lived. The study regarded diversity estimates from one million T cells as underestimates.

Losses at the gene ends were 3 bases for V and 6 bases for J; bases not matched to a gene: 11. There are 16 residues in the CDR3. Looked up from germline, CDR1 is LGHDT and CDR2 is YNNKEL (reference sequence). With a J-beta primer mix and a sample-barcoded 5' primer, a second PCR ran about 6 to 11 cycles. All samples yielded 3 million or more CDR3-containing paired-end reads. TCRdb itself ran the 5' RACE reads through MiXCR, one entry per CDR3 protein. The sample lists about 970,000 distinct CDR3 sequences; around 54% were seen once. This clonotype was obtained from a woman in her sixties or seventies in good health. The J gene is TRBJ1-5, the V gene TRBV3-1; 7 bases map to TRBD1. Sequenced sample: blood. For the CDR3, the DNA is TGTGCCAGCAGCCACGGGGACAGCCAAGGGAGTCAGCCCCAGCATTTT. The encoded protein is CASSHGDSQGSQPQHF.